This T cell receptor beta chain is from a study of regulatory T cells in long-lasting Graves disease. This clonotype was seen at least ten times. Stated time point: persistent/refractory GD, antithyroid drugs over 5 years with positive TRAb. RNA from PBMCs was the source of the TCR library. Those enrolled as patients came out of an endocrinology department in Xi'an, China. The CDR3 spans 16 residues. V dropped 2 bases and J dropped 1; count of bases not matched to a gene: 7. Germline CDR1 reads LNHNV; CDR2 reads YYDKDF (reference sequence). Building of the TCR beta libraries involved iRepertoire HTBI primers and Arm-PCR of CDR3 regions. TCRdb independently ran MiXCR on the multiplex PCR reads; one entry per CDR3 protein. Among hundreds of thousands of distinct CDR3 sequences, around a fifth were seen once, and the ten largest hold around 30%.

The TCR comes from a female donor with Graves disease. V is TRBV15 and J is TRBJ1-1, with 7 bases matching TRBD1. Sample: peripheral blood mononuclear cells (PBMCs), taken when the disease was refractory, from a patient treated with antithyroid drugs. CDR3 sequence reads: CATSRSGTVGNTEAFF. Written as DNA, the CDR3 is TGTGCCACCAGCAGATCAGGGACAGTGGGGAACACTGAAGCTTTCTTT.